The source of this T cell receptor beta chain is a study of T cells in Graves' hyperthyroidism and ophthalmopathy. At least 3 on the Clinical Activity Score was recorded for ophthalmopathy patients, who also had NOSPECS grade at least 4 and duration under 3 months. Patients showing uncontrolled infection, other autoimmune disease, pregnancy or lactation were ineligible. Diagnosing involved the use of clinical symptoms, serum thyroxine and TRAb, thyroid ultrasound and orbital computed tomography. The CDR3 regions of TCR beta were amplified from RNA transcripts. The TCR CDR3 first-round RT-PCR relied on the HTBI primer set. TCRdb independently ran MiXCR on the multiplex PCR reads; one entry per CDR3 protein. The data hold about 400,000 distinct CDR3 sequences, with more than 12% observed a single time. Notes on the study in general: Most thyroid clonotypes expanded above 0.001 were also detected in blood.

This clonotype has a count of ten or more. Its target is unknown. Sequenced sample: blood. This TCR derives from a man aged 50-59 years with Graves' ophthalmopathy.

CDR3 nucleotide sequence: TGTGCCAGCAGCCGGGACTCCCGAGGGGAGCAGTACTTC. This codes for CASSRDSRGEQYF. The V gene is TRBV6-4, the J gene TRBJ2-7, with TRBD2 as a possible D gene (6 bases). Germline V CDR1 and CDR2: MRHNA, SNTAGT. V shed 6 bases and J shed 7 bases, with 16 bases lying between them. The CDR3 length is 13 residues.